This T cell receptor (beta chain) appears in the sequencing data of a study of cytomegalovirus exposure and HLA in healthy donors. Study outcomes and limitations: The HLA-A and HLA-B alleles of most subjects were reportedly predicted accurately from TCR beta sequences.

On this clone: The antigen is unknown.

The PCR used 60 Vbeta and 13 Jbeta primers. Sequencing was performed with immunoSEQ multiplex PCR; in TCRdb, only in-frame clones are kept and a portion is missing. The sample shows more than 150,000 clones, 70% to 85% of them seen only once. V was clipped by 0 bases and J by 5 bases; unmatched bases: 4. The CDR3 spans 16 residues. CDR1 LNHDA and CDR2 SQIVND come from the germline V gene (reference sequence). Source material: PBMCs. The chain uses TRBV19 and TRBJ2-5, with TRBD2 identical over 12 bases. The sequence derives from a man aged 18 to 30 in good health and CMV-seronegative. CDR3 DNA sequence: TGTGCCAGTAGTATAGAAACTAGCGGGGGGTTGGAGACCCAGTACTTC. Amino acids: CASSIETSGGLETQYF.